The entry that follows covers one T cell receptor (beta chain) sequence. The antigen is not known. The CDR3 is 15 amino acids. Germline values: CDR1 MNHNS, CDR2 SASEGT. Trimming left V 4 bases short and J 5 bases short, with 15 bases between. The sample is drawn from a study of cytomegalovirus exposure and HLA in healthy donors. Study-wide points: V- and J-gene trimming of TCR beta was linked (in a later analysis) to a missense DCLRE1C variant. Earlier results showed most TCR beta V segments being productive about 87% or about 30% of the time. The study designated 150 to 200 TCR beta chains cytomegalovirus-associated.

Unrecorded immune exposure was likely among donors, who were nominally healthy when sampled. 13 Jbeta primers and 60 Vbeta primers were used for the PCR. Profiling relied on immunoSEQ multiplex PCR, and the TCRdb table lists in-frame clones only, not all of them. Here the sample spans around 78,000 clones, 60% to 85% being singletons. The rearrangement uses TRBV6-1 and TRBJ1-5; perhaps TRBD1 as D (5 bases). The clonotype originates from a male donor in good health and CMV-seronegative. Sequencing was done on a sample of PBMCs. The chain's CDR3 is CASSGRGGRDQPQHF. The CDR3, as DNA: TGTGCCAGCAGTGGCCGGGGGGGGAGAGATCAGCCCCAGCATTTT.